What follows describes a single T cell receptor beta chain. As yet, its antigen is unknown. TCRdb's table, derived via immunoSEQ multiplex PCR, lists solely in-frame clones and lacks some. This sample has around 33,000 clones, with about 75% found just once. Germline loops: CDR1 MNHEY, CDR2 SVGAGI. With V trimmed by 5 bases and J by 6 bases, 5 bases remained unmatched. CDR3 size: 13 residues. The sort gate was single viable CD3+CD4+CD8-CD45RO+ cells for memory CD4+ T cells. This sample was taken from a study of memory CD4+ T cells and cytomegalovirus serostatus. Study in general: Healthy Belgian adult donors included several CMV-positive and 24 CMV-negative people. The study's findings and limits: Repertoires predicted CMV serostatus with median bootstrapped AUC of around 0.95. CD4+ memory repertoires contained about two fifths of the roughly 150 reported CMV TCRbeta sequences.

This receptor was identified in an adult in good health and CMV-seronegative. Some clones in this sample may be carry-over from other donors' samples. Sequencing input: memory CD4+ T cells from blood. J is TRBJ2-7 and V is TRBV6-5, with 9 bases that match TRBD1. CDR3 bases: TGTGCCAGCAGTGCCGGGACAGGGTTCGAGCAGTACTTC. Its translation: CASSAGTGFEQYF.